This record covers a single T cell receptor beta chain. This entry belongs to a study of cytomegalovirus exposure and HLA in healthy donors. PCR was performed using 60 Vbeta and 13 Jbeta primers. This table comes from immunoSEQ multiplex PCR, and its TCRdb copy is limited to in-frame clones, with some not included. The sample shows some 200,000 clones, about 9.4% of them seen only once. This CDR3 has 11 residues. The V gene's germline CDR1 is GTSNPN and CDR2 SVGIG (reference sequence). The V end was cut by 3 bases, the J end by 8 bases, with 10 bases between. The sample was PBMCs. The gene calls are TRBV30 and TRBJ1-1; no clear D. This clonotype was obtained from a woman aged 25-40 years in good health and CMV-seropositive. CDR3 protein: CAWSERSEAFF. Here the CDR3 DNA reads TGTGCCTGGAGCGAGCGCTCCGAAGCTTTCTTT.